A selection of T cell receptor beta chains follows, all from one sample in a study of T cells after yellow fever vaccination. TCRdb reprocessed the 5' RACE reads with MiXCR, giving one entry per CDR3 protein. The sample yields about 96,000 distinct CDR3 sequences, 8.9% seen once. The specimen comprised CD8+ T cells not binding an NS4B(214-222) dextramer, sorted from PBMCs, sampled around 14 days after the first yellow fever vaccination. The receptors here all came from a young man who received the YFV17D yellow fever vaccine. The CDR3 runs from the conserved cysteine through the conserved F or W. D genes are given only for firm matches. Size is stated for part of the rows, as once, few or many counts, or as a class when the clone is expanded.

v_call: TRBV6-1
clone_size: NA
d_call: TRBD1
j_call: TRBJ2-7
cdr3_nt: TGTGCCAGCACCGGGACAGGTAGCTCCTACGAGCAGTACTTC
cdr3_aa: CASTGTGSSYEQYF

v_call: TRBV7-9
clone_size: NA
d_call: TRBD1
j_call: TRBJ2-2
cdr3_nt: TGTGCCAGCAGCTCAGGGACAGGGAGCGCCGGGGAGCTGTTTTTT
cdr3_aa: CASSSGTGSAGELFF

v_call: TRBV6-2/TRBV6-3
clone_size: NA
d_call: TRBD1
j_call: TRBJ1-5
cdr3_nt: TGTGCCAGCAGTGAGGGACAGAATTATCAGCCCCAGCATTTT
cdr3_aa: CASSEGQNYQPQHF

v_call: TRBV6-1
clone_size: NA
d_call: NA
j_call: TRBJ2-1
cdr3_nt: TGTGCCAGCAGTGACTGGGGGGGCGCCTACAATGAGCAGTTCTTC
cdr3_aa: CASSDWGGAYNEQFF

v_call: TRBV2
clone_size: few
d_call: NA
j_call: TRBJ2-1
cdr3_nt: TGTGCCAGCAGTGACGCTCCAGGGTTAGGTGAGCAGTTCTTC
cdr3_aa: CASSDAPGLGEQFF

v_call: TRBV6-5
clone_size: NA
d_call: NA
j_call: TRBJ2-7
cdr3_nt: TGTGCCAGCAGTTACTACGCCCGCGCGTCCTACGAGCAGTACTTC
cdr3_aa: CASSYYARASYEQYF

v_call: TRBV6-1
clone_size: few
d_call: TRBD2
j_call: TRBJ2-2
cdr3_nt: TGTGCCAGCAGTGGTCTAGCGGGGGGCAACACCGGGGAGCTGTTTTTT
cdr3_aa: CASSGLAGGNTGELFF

v_call: TRBV4-3
clone_size: NA
d_call: NA
j_call: TRBJ2-2
cdr3_nt: TGCGCCAGCAGCCAAGATCCCCTCCGGGTGACGAACACCGGGGAGCTGTTTTTT
cdr3_aa: CASSQDPLRVTNTGELFF

v_call: TRBV5-1
clone_size: many
d_call: NA
j_call: TRBJ2-3
cdr3_nt: TGCGCCAGCAGCTGGACCGGATCGGCCACAGATACGCAGTATTTT
cdr3_aa: CASSWTGSATDTQYF

v_call: TRBV6-5
clone_size: NA
d_call: NA
j_call: TRBJ1-4
cdr3_nt: TGTGCCAGCAGTTACTCGTTCAGGGCTACCGAAAAACTGTTTTTT
cdr3_aa: CASSYSFRATEKLFF

v_call: TRBV7-3
clone_size: few
d_call: NA
j_call: TRBJ2-1
cdr3_nt: TGTGCCAGCAGCTTAAGCCCAGGGACCCTTGGCAATGAGCAGTTCTTC
cdr3_aa: CASSLSPGTLGNEQFF

v_call: TRBV7-2
clone_size: NA
d_call: TRBD2
j_call: TRBJ2-3
cdr3_nt: TGTGCCAGCAGCTTCCTCCGACTAGCGGGGGGTACAGATACGCAGTATTTT
cdr3_aa: CASSFLRLAGGTDTQYF

v_call: TRBV4-2
clone_size: few
d_call: NA
j_call: TRBJ2-3
cdr3_nt: TGTGCCAGCAGCCATGCAACCGTAGCGGGCACAGATACGCAGTATTTT
cdr3_aa: CASSHATVAGTDTQYF

v_call: TRBV12-3/TRBV12-4
clone_size: NA
d_call: TRBD1
j_call: TRBJ1-5
cdr3_nt: TGTGCCAGCAGTTTATTTTTAGGGGACAGGGTGGAGGGGCCCCAGCATTTT
cdr3_aa: CASSLFLGDRVEGPQHF

v_call: TRBV12-3/TRBV12-4
clone_size: few
d_call: NA
j_call: TRBJ2-5
cdr3_nt: TGTGCCAGCAGTTTTGGGGGGGCCGAGACCCAGTACTTC
cdr3_aa: CASSFGGAETQYF

v_call: TRBV7-8
clone_size: few
d_call: NA
j_call: TRBJ1-2
cdr3_nt: TGTGCCAGCAGCCCGGGAACGGGCAGGGCGGGACGGTATGGCTACACCTTC
cdr3_aa: CASSPGTGRAGRYGYTF

v_call: TRBV4-3
clone_size: NA
d_call: NA
j_call: TRBJ1-4
cdr3_nt: TGCGCCAGCAGCCAACGTGAGATTACAGGGACTAATGAAAAACTGTTTTTT
cdr3_aa: CASSQREITGTNEKLFF

v_call: TRBV29-1
clone_size: many
d_call: TRBD1
j_call: TRBJ2-1
cdr3_nt: TGCAGCGCCCCGGGACAGGTGCTCAATGAGCAGTTCTTC
cdr3_aa: CSAPGQVLNEQFF

v_call: TRBV3-1
clone_size: few
d_call: TRBD2
j_call: TRBJ2-5
cdr3_nt: TGTGCCAGCAGCCAAGGAGTCTGGCTAGCGGGGGGTAAAGAGACCCAGTACTTC
cdr3_aa: CASSQGVWLAGGKETQYF

v_call: TRBV4-1
clone_size: few
d_call: NA
j_call: TRBJ1-1
cdr3_nt: TGCGCCAGCAGCCCTCTCCCGGGGGGCGTTATTGAAGCTTTCTTT
cdr3_aa: CASSPLPGGVIEAFF

v_call: TRBV2
clone_size: many
d_call: NA
j_call: TRBJ2-3
cdr3_nt: TGTGCCAGCAGTGACAGCACAGATACGCAGTATTTT
cdr3_aa: CASSDSTDTQYF

v_call: TRBV7-9
clone_size: NA
d_call: TRBD1
j_call: TRBJ2-2
cdr3_nt: TGTGCCAGCAGCCCGGGGACAGGGGTCATCACCGGGGAGCTGTTTTTT
cdr3_aa: CASSPGTGVITGELFF

v_call: TRBV15
clone_size: few
d_call: NA
j_call: TRBJ1-3
cdr3_nt: TGTGCCACCAGCAGAGAAAGAAGCGGGACTCCTGGAAACACCATATATTTT
cdr3_aa: CATSRERSGTPGNTIYF

v_call: TRBV25-1
clone_size: NA
d_call: TRBD1
j_call: TRBJ2-1
cdr3_nt: TGTGCCAGCAGTGAACTGGACAGGGAATACAATGAGCAGTTCTTC
cdr3_aa: CASSELDREYNEQFF

v_call: TRBV10-3
clone_size: NA
d_call: TRBD1
j_call: TRBJ2-1
cdr3_nt: TGTGCCATCAGTGAACAGGACAGGGGGGTGGATGAGCAGTTCTTC
cdr3_aa: CAISEQDRGVDEQFF

v_call: TRBV20-1
clone_size: few
d_call: TRBD2
j_call: TRBJ2-7
cdr3_nt: TGCAGTGCTAGGGACCGGGACTACTACGAGCAGTACTTC
cdr3_aa: CSARDRDYYEQYF

v_call: TRBV4-1
clone_size: NA
d_call: TRBD2
j_call: TRBJ2-1
cdr3_nt: TGCGCCAGCAGCCAAGATGGGGGGGGCGGGGGGCCTCCGGATGAGCAGTTCTTC
cdr3_aa: CASSQDGGGGGPPDEQFF

v_call: TRBV9
clone_size: once
d_call: TRBD2
j_call: TRBJ2-5
cdr3_nt: TGTGCCAGCGGCTTGGGACTAGCGGGGGGGCGAGAGACCCAGTACTTC
cdr3_aa: CASGLGLAGGRETQYF

v_call: TRBV5-5
clone_size: few
d_call: TRBD2
j_call: TRBJ2-7
cdr3_nt: TGTGCCAGCAGCTTGGGGCTAGCGGGGCGGAACGAGCAGTACTTC
cdr3_aa: CASSLGLAGRNEQYF

v_call: TRBV7-9
clone_size: many
d_call: NA
j_call: TRBJ2-1
cdr3_nt: TGCGCCAGCAGCTTGGGAAGCAATGAGCAGTTCTTC
cdr3_aa: CASSLGSNEQFF

v_call: TRBV6-5
clone_size: few
d_call: NA
j_call: TRBJ2-1
cdr3_nt: TGTGCCAGCAGTTTGGCTGGCCTTGAGGGGAATGAGCAGTTCTTC
cdr3_aa: CASSLAGLEGNEQFF

v_call: TRBV2
clone_size: NA
d_call: TRBD2
j_call: TRBJ2-3
cdr3_nt: TGTGCCAGCGCACTGGGACTAGCGGGATACACAGATACGCAGTATTTT
cdr3_aa: CASALGLAGYTDTQYF

v_call: TRBV6-5
clone_size: NA
d_call: NA
j_call: TRBJ2-1
cdr3_nt: TGTGCCAGCAGTTACTCGGACTGGAACAATGAGCAGTTCTTC
cdr3_aa: CASSYSDWNNEQFF

v_call: TRBV6-5
clone_size: NA
d_call: NA
j_call: TRBJ2-2
cdr3_nt: TGTGCCAGCAGTTACGCACGGCCGGAGAACACCGGGGAGCTGTTTTTT
cdr3_aa: CASSYARPENTGELFF

v_call: TRBV7-9
clone_size: NA
d_call: TRBD1
j_call: TRBJ2-7
cdr3_nt: TGTGCCAGCAGCTTATCTAGGGGGCTGGTCGAGCAGTACTTC
cdr3_aa: CASSLSRGLVEQYF

v_call: TRBV5-5
clone_size: many
d_call: TRBD2
j_call: TRBJ2-7
cdr3_nt: TGTGCCAGCAGCGCCACTGATTTTGCGGGGGCCTACGAGCAGTACTTC
cdr3_aa: CASSATDFAGAYEQYF

v_call: TRBV20-1
clone_size: many
d_call: NA
j_call: TRBJ2-7
cdr3_nt: TGCAGTGCTAGAAGACGGGGATCCTACGAGCAGTACTTC
cdr3_aa: CSARRRGSYEQYF

v_call: TRBV4-1
clone_size: few
d_call: NA
j_call: TRBJ1-5
cdr3_nt: TGCGCCAGCAGCCAAAACACGAATAGCAATCAGCCCCAGCATTTT
cdr3_aa: CASSQNTNSNQPQHF

v_call: TRBV4-3
clone_size: many
d_call: NA
j_call: TRBJ2-1
cdr3_nt: TGCGCCAGCAGCCAAGAATACAATGAGCAGTTCTTC
cdr3_aa: CASSQEYNEQFF

v_call: TRBV20-1
clone_size: NA
d_call: TRBD1
j_call: TRBJ1-1
cdr3_nt: TGCAGTGCTCGACGAGAAACAGGGGACACTGAAGCTTTCTTT
cdr3_aa: CSARRETGDTEAFF

v_call: TRBV12-3/TRBV12-4
clone_size: many
d_call: NA
j_call: TRBJ2-7
cdr3_nt: TGTGCCAGCAGTTTTAAATCGTACGAGCAGTACTTC
cdr3_aa: CASSFKSYEQYF

v_call: TRBV11-2
clone_size: NA
d_call: TRBD2
j_call: TRBJ2-1
cdr3_nt: TGTGCCAGCAGCTTGTCTAGGGCGGGGGGGGCGGATGAGCAGTTCTTC
cdr3_aa: CASSLSRAGGADEQFF

v_call: TRBV7-8
clone_size: NA
d_call: NA
j_call: TRBJ2-1
cdr3_nt: TGTGCCAGCAGCTTATCGGTGGGGAATGAGCAGTTCTTC
cdr3_aa: CASSLSVGNEQFF

v_call: TRBV7-9
clone_size: many
d_call: NA
j_call: TRBJ1-1
cdr3_nt: TGTGCCAGCAGCCACACCCTACAGGAACGAGGGACTGAAGCTTTCTTT
cdr3_aa: CASSHTLQERGTEAFF

v_call: TRBV7-2
clone_size: NA
d_call: NA
j_call: TRBJ2-3
cdr3_nt: TGTGCCAGCAGCTGGGCCCCCCAGTATTTT
cdr3_aa: CASSWAPQYF

v_call: TRBV12-5
clone_size: NA
d_call: TRBD1
j_call: TRBJ2-7
cdr3_nt: TGTGCTAGTGGTTTGGGGACAGGGGTCCACGAGCAGTACTTC
cdr3_aa: CASGLGTGVHEQYF

v_call: TRBV7-8
clone_size: many
d_call: NA
j_call: TRBJ2-3
cdr3_nt: TGTGCCAGCACCCAAGGTGGGGGGGCCATAGATACGCAGTATTTT
cdr3_aa: CASTQGGGAIDTQYF